This T cell receptor (beta chain) originates from a study of circulating CD8 cells and anti-PD-1 response in melanoma. Four subsets defined by PD-1 and/or TIGIT were sorted from live CD3+CD8+TCRalphabeta+ cells. By proportion, this clonotype is medium-sized. The antigen remains undetermined. Study-level findings and limits: DNEG was most diverse; TIGIT repertoires were least diverse.

The length of the CDR3 is 15 residues. V was clipped by 1 base and J by 4 bases; unmatched bases: 5. Germline assignment: CDR1 SNHLY and CDR2 FYNNEI. Using roughly 16 ng of total RNA, TCR libraries were made with the QIAseq Immune Repertoire TCR panel. TCRdb reprocessed the reads with MiXCR, giving one entry per CDR3 protein. Of 400 to 600 distinct CDR3 sequences listed, about 10% were seen once; the top ten hold approximately 71%. Source: CD8+ T cells from PBMCs, taken at baseline or after one month of anti-PD-1 therapy (not recorded which). The sequence was collected from a human donor with melanoma. The V call is TRBV2, the J call TRBJ2-5; 8 positions match TRBD2. Here the CDR3 reads CASSEEGTSLETQYF. CDR3 coding DNA: TGTGCCAGCAGTGAAGAAGGGACTAGTTTAGAGACCCAGTACTTC.